This TCR beta chain was retrieved from a study of blood T cell repertoires in COVID-19 (dated by TCRdb to the early 2020s). Regarding the research as a whole: Samples covering the acute and convalescent phases of COVID-19 were provided by collaborators in the United States, Italy and Spain. A freely available public database, intended as a resource for researchers studying the immune response to SARS-CoV-2, is where the repertoires were released. Samples were obtained from the ongoing ImmuneRACE study (first 160 participants) and from about 1,300 subjects provided by 6 global collaborators. Where available, HLA class I and class II types were obtained from metadata supplied by the sample provider rather than from assay-based typing. The prospective study material was composed of cDNA or gDNA derived from T cells, B-cell-depleted T cells, or PBMCs. Subjects who had been exposed to COVID-19, were actively infected with it, or had recovered from it provided the deeply sampled blood TCRbeta repertoires that made up the dataset. Nearly every sample came with metadata listing a de-identified subject ID, COVID-19 status, age in years and sex.

A note on this clone: What this receptor recognizes is not known. Nothing much larger sits one base from this clone, and base qualities are not available.

Participants in the prospective study were aged about 18 to 90 years, lived in 20 to 30 United States geographic areas, and enrolled through a virtual design. In the prospective study, participants were assigned to cohorts based on the clinical history participants reported in a screening survey and a study questionnaire. ImmuneRACE Cohort 3 recovered participants were defined by two consecutive negative NP/OP PCR tests, healthcare professional clearance, or symptom resolution. Each participant in the prospective study had whole blood, serum and a nasopharyngeal or oropharyngeal swab collected by mobile phlebotomists. Over a roughly 2-month period, participants in the prospective study had the option of providing additional blood draws and questionnaires. Prospective study blood samples were shipped either frozen or at room temperature before DNA extraction. Measured from the cysteine to the phenylalanine, the CDR3 is 15 residues long. The sequence is cut down to CDR3 DNA, 45 bases in frame from base 1. The germline V gene specifies SGHDT as CDR1 and YYEEEE as CDR2. Cut back by 2 bases and 5 bases, the V and J ends lie 16 bases apart.

TCRbeta CDR3 regions were amplified from genomic DNA by means of the immunoSEQ Assay, a bias-controlled multiplex PCR. The authors' pipeline ran thus. Within the assay, amplification of reference gene primers was used to estimate how many nucleated cells each sample contained. Sequence reads were collapsed and filtered to measure the absolute abundance of every unique TCRbeta CDR3 rearrangement. For each sample, productive Simpson clonality was calculated by taking the square root of Simpson's diversity index across productive rearrangements. TCRdb carries this immuneACCESS record with in-frame sequences only. Its versions omit some clonotypes, under half of them owing to an unresolved V gene in the studies checked, with the rest unexplained. That table is the source of V, J and clone size, and D and trimming were worked out from the DNA. The sample table holds just over 300,000 clones, of which approximately 89% were seen once. About 9.5% of the sample lies in the top ten.

What the authors observed across the whole study: The quantity of clinical and demographic metadata differed by source and by participant and was supplied without curation.

The chain links TRBV5-6 with TRBJ2-5; tentative D gene TRBD1, with 5 bases matching. The sequencing sample was made of PBMCs or T cells enriched from blood (not recorded which). The sequence came from a woman between 40 and 55 years old who had recovered from COVID-19. The CDR3 amino acid sequence is: CASSLIPGQRETQYF. The sequenced DNA: TGTGCCAGCAGCTTAATACCCGGACAAAGGGAGACCCAGTACTTC. With the rest looked up from the reference TRBV5-6 and TRBJ2-5 genes rather than sequenced, the full variable domain is DAGVTQSPTHLIKTRGQQVTLRCSPKSGHDTVSWYQQALGQGPQFIFQYYEEEERQRGNFPDRFSGHQFPNYSSELNVNALLLGDSALYLCASSLIPGQRETQYFGPGTRLLVL.